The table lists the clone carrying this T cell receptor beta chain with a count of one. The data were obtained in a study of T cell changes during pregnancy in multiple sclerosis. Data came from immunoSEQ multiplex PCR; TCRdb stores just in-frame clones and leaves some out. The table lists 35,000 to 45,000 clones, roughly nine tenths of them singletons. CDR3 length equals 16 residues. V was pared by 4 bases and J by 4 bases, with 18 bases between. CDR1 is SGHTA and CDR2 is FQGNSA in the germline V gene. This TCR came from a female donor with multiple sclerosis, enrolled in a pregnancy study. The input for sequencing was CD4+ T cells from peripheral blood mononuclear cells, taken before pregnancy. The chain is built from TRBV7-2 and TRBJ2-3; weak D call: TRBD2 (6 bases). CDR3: CASSWTGGVSADTQYF. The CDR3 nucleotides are TGTGCCAGCAGCTGGACTGGCGGGGTCTCGGCAGATACGCAGTATTTT.